This entry features one TCR beta chain sequence. Its antigen is not known. This record comes from a study of T cells in tumors after PD-1 blockade. Across the study: Blood samples averaged around 100,000 templates (range roughly 21,000-290,000) and some 35,000 unique clonotypes. Study observations and caveats: About 45% of tumor TCR clonotypes were also found in blood.

The method was immunoSEQ multiplex PCR; TCRdb's version includes in-frame clones alone and lacks a portion of them. The data hold tens of thousands of clones, with roughly 73% observed a single time. The TCR was taken from a human donor with basal cell carcinoma. Sequencing used PBMCs, obtained after anti-PD-1 treatment.

CDR3 protein: CASTYSGSQSNQPQHF. CDR3 DNA: TGTGCCAGCACTTACTCCGGGAGCCAAAGCAATCAGCCCCAGCATTTT. The genes are TRBV16 and TRBJ1-5; D is undetermined. The CDR3 contains 16 residues. V gave up 7 bases and J gave up 1 base, with 17 bases separating them. CDR1 and CDR2 from the germline V gene are KGHSY and FQNENV.